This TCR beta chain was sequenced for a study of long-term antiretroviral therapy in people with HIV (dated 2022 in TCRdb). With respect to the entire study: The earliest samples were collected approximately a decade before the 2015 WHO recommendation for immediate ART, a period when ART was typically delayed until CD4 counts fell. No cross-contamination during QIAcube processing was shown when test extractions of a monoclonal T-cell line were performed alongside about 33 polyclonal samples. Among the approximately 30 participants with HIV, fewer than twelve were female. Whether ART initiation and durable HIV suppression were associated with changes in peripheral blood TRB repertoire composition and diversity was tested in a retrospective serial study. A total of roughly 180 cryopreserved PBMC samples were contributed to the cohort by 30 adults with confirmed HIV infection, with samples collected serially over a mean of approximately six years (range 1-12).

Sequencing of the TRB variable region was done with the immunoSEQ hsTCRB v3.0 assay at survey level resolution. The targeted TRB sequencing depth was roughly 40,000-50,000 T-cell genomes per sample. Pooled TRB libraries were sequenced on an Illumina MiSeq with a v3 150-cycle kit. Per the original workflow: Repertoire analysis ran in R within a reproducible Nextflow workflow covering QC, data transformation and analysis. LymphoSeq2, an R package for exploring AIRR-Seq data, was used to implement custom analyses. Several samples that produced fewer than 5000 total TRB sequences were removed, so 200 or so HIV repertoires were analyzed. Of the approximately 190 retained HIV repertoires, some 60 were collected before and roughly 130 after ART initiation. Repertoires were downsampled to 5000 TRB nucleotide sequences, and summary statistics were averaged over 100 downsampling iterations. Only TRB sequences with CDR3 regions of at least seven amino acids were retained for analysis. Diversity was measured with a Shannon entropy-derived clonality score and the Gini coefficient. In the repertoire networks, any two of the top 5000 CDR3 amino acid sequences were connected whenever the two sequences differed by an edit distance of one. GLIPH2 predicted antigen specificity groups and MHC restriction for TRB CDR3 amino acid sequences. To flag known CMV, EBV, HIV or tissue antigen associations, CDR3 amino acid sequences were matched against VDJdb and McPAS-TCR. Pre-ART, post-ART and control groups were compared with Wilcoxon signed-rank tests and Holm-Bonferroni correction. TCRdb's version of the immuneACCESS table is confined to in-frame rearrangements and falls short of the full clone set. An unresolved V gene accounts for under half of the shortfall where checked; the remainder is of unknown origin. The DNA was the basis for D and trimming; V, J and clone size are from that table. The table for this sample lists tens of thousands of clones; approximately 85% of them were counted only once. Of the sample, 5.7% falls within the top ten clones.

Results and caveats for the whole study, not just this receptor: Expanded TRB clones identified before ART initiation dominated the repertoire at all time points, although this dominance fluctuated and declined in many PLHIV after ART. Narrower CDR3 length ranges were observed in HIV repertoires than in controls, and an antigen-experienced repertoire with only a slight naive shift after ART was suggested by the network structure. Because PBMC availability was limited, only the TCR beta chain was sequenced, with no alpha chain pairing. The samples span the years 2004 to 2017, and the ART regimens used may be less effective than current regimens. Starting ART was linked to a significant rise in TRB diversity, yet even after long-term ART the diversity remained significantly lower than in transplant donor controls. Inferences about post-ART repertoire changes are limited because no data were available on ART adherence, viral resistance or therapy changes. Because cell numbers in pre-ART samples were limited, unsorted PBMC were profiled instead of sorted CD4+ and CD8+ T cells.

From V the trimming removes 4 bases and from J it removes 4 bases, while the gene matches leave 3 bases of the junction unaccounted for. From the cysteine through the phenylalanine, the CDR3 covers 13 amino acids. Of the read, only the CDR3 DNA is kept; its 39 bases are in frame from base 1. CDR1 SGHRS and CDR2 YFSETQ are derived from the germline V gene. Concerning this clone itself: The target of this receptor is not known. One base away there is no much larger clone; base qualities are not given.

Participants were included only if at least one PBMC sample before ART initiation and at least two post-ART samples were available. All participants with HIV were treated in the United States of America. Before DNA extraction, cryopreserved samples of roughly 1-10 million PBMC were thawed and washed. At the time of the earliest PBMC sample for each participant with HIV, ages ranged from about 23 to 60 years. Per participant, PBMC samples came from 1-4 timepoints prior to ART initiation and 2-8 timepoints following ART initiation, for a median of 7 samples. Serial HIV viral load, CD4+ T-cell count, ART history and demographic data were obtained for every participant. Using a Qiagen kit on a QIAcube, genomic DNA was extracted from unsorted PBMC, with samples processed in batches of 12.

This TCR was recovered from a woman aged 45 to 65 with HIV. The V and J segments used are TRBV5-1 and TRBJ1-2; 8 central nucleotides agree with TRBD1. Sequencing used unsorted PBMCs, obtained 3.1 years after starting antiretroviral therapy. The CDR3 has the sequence CASSLGTGYGYTF. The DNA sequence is TGCGCCAGCAGCCTAGGGACAGGCTATGGCTACACCTTC. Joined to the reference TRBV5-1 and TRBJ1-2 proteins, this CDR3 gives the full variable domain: KAGVTQTPRYLIKTRGQQVTLSCSPISGHRSVSWYQQTPGQGLQFLFEYFSETQRNKGNFPGRFSGRQFSNSRSEMNVSTLELGDSALYLCASSLGTGYGYTFGSGTRLTVV.